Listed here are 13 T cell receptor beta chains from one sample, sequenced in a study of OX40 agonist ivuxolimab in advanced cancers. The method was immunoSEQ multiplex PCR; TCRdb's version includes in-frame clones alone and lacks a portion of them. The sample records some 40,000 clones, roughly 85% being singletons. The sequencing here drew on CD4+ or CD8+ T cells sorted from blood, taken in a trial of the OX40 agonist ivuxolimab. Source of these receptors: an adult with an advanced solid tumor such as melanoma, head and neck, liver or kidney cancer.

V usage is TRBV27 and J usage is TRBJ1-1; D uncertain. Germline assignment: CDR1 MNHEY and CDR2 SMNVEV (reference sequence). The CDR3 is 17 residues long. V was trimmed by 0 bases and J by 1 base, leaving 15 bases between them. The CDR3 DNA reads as TGTGCCAGCAGTTTATCGCTCGTGGGCGGGGAGAACACTGAAGCTTTCTTT. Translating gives CASSLSLVGGENTEAFF.

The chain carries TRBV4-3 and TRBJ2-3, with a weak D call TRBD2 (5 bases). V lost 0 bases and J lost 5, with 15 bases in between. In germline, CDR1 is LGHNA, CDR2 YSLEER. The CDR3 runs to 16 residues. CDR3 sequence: CASSQEWPGREDTQYF. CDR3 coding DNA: TGCGCCAGCAGCCAAGAGTGGCCAGGTCGGGAAGATACGCAGTATTTT.

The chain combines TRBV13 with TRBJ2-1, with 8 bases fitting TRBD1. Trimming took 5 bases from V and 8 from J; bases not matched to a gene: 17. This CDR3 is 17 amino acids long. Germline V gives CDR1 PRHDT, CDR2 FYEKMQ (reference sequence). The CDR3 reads CASSTLQGVGDNDEQFF. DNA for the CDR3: TGTGCCAGCAGCACCCTACAGGGGGTTGGAGACAATGATGAGCAGTTCTTC.

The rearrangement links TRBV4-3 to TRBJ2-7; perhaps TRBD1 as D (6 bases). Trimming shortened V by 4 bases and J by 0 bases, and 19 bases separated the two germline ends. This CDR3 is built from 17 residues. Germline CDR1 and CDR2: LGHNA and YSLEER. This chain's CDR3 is CASSPVSQGRISYEQYF. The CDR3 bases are TGCGCCAGCAGCCCAGTGAGTCAGGGGAGAATCTCCTACGAGCAGTACTTC.

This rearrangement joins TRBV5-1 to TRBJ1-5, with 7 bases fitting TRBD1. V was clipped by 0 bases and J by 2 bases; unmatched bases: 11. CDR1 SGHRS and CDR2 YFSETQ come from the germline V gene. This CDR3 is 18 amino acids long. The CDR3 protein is CASSLAPTGVYGNQPQHF. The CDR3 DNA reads TGCGCCAGCAGCTTGGCTCCAACAGGGGTCTATGGCAATCAGCCCCAGCATTTT.

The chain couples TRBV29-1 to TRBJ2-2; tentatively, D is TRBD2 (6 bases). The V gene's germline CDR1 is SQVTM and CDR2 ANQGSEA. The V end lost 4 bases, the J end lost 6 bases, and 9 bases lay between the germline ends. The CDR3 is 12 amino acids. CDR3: CSVVEGAGELFF. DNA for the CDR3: TGCAGCGTTGTGGAGGGAGCCGGGGAGCTGTTTTTT.

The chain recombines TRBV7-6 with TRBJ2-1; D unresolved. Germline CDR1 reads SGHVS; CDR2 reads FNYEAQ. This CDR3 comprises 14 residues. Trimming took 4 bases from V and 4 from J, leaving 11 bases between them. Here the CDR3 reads CASSSTSAYNEQFF. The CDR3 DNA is TGTGCCAGCAGCTCAACGTCGGCATACAATGAGCAGTTCTTC.

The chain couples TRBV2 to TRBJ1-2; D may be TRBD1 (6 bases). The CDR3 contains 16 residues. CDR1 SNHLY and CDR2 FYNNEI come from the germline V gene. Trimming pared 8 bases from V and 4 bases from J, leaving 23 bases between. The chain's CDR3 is CASLSPTGMSSYGYTF. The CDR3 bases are TGTGCCAGCCTAAGCCCGACAGGAATGAGTAGCTATGGCTACACCTTC. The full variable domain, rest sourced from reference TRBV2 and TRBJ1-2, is EPEVTQTPSHQVTQMGQEVILRCVPISNHLYFYWYRQILGQKVEFLVSFYNNEISEKSEIFDDQFSVERPDGSNFTLKIRSTKLEDSAMYFCASLSPTGMSSYGYTFGSGTRLTVV.

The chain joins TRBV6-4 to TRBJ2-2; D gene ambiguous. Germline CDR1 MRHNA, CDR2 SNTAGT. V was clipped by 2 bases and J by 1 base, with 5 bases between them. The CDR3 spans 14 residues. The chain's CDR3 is CASSDDKNTGELFF. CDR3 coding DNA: TGTGCCAGCAGTGACGATAAGAACACCGGGGAGCTGTTTTTT.

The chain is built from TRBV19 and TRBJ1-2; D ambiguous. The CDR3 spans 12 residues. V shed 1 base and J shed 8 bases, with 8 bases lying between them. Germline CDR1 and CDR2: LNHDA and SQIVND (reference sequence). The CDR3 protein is CASSIGGEGYTF. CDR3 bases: TGTGCCAGTAGTATAGGCGGGGAAGGCTACACCTTC.

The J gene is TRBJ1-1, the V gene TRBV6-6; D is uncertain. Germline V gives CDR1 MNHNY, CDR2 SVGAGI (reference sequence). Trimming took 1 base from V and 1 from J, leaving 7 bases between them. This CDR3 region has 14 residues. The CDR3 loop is CASSYLTENTEAFF. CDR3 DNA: TGTGCCAGCAGTTACTTAACAGAGAACACTGAAGCTTTCTTT.

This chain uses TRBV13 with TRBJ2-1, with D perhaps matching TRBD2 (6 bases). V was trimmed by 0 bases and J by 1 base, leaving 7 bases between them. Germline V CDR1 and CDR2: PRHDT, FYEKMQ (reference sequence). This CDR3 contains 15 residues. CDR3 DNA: TGTGCCAGCAGCTTAGGGCGGGATTCCTACAATGAGCAGTTCTTC. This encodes CASSLGRDSYNEQFF. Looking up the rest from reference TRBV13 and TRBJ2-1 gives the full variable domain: AAGVIQSPRHLIKEKRETATLKCYPIPRHDTVYWYQQGPGQDPQFLISFYEKMQSDKGSIPDRFSAQQFSDYHSELNMSSLELGDSALYFCASSLGRDSYNEQFFGPGTRLTVL.

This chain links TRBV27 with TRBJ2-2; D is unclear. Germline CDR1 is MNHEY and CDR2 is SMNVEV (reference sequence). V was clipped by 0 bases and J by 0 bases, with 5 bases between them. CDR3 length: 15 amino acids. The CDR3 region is CASSLSTANTGELFF. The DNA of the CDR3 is TGTGCCAGCAGTTTATCCACCGCGAACACCGGGGAGCTGTTTTTT.